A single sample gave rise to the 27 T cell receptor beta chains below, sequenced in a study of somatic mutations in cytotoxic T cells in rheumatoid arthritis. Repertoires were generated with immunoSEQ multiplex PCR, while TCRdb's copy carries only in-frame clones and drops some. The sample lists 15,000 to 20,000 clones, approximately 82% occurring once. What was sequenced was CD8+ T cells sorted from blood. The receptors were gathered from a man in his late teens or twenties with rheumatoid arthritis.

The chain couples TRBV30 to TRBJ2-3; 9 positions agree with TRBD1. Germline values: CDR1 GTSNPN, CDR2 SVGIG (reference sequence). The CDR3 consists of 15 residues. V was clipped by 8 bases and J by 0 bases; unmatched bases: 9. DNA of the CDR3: TGTGCCCGGGGCTTGACAGGGGGTAGCACAGATACGCAGTATTTT. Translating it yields CARGLTGGSTDTQYF.

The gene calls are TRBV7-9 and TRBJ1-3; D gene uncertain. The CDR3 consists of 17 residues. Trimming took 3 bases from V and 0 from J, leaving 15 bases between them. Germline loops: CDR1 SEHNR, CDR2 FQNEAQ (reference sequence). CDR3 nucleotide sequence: TGTGCCAGCAGCTTTATTGGACCGTTGAGCTCTGGAAACACCATATATTTT. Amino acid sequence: CASSFIGPLSSGNTIYF.

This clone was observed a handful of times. CDR3 loop: CASTTGDTGELFF. The CDR3 DNA reads TGTGCCAGCACCACAGGGGACACCGGGGAGCTGTTTTTT. The genes are TRBV25-1 and TRBJ2-2, with 7 bases that match TRBD1. Per the germline V gene, CDR1 is MGHDK and CDR2 is SYGVNS. The CDR3 loop spans 13 amino acids. The V gene end was trimmed by 7 bases and the J gene end by 3 bases; junction bases not matched to a gene: 2.

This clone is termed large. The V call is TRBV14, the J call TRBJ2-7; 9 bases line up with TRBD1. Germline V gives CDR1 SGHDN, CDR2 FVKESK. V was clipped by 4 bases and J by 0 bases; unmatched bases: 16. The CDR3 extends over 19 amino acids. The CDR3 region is CASSPRPGQGVYNSYEQYF. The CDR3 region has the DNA TGTGCCAGCAGCCCTCGACCGGGACAGGGTGTTTACAACTCCTACGAGCAGTACTTC.

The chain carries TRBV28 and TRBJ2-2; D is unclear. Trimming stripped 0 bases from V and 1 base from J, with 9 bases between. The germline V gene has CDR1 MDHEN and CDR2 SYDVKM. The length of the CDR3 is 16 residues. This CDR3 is CASSLWGQVNTGELFF. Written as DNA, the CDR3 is TGTGCCAGCAGTTTATGGGGTCAAGTGAACACCGGGGAGCTGTTTTTT.

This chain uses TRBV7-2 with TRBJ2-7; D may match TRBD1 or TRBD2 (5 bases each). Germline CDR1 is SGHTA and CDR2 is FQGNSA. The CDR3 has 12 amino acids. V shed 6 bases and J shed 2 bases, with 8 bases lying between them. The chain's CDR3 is CASRGETYEQYF. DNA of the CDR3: TGTGCCAGCAGGGGGGAAACCTACGAGCAGTACTTC.

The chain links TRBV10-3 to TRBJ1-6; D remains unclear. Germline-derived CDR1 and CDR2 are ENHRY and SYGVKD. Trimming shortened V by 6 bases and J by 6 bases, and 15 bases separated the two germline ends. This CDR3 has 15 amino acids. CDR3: CAIRAPGRFNSPLHF. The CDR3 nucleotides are TGTGCCATCAGGGCCCCGGGCCGCTTTAATTCACCCCTCCACTTT.

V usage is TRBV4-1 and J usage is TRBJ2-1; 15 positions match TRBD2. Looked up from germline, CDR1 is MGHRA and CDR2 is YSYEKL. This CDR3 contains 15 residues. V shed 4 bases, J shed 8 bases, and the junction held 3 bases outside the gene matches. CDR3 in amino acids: CASSRGLAGGDEQFF. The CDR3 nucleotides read TGCGCCAGCAGCCGGGGACTAGCGGGGGGAGATGAGCAGTTCTTC.

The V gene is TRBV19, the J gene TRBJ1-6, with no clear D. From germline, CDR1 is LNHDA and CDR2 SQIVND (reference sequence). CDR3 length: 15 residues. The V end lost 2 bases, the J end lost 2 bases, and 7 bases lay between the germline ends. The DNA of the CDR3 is TGTGCCAGTAGTATACGGTGGGCCTATAATTCACCCCTCCACTTT. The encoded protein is CASSIRWAYNSPLHF.

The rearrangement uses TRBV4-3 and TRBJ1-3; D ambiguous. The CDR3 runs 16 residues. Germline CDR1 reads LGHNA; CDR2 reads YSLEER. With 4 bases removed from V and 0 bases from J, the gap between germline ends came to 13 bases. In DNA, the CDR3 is TGCGCCAGCAGCCTCGGACTTGTGAGCTCTGGAAACACCATATATTTT. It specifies CASSLGLVSSGNTIYF.

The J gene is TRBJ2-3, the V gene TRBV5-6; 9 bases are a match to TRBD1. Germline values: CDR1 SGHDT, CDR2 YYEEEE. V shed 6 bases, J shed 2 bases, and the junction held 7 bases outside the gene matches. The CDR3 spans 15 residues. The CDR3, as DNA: TGTGCCAGCAACCAGGGACAGGGTAACACAGATACGCAGTATTTT. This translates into CASNQGQGNTDTQYF.

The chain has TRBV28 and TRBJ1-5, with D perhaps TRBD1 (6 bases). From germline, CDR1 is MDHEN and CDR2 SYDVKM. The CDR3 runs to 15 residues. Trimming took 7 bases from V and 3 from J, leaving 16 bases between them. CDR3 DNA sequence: TGTGCCAGCACCTTGGGGGGGGCGAACAATCAGCCCCAGCATTTT. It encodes CASTLGGANNQPQHF.

The CDR3 loop reads CASSPVAGGRSTEAFF. As DNA, the CDR3 is TGTGCCAGCAGCCCGGTGGCCGGGGGGCGCAGCACTGAAGCTTTCTTT. The chain carries TRBV7-9 and TRBJ1-1, with D tentatively TRBD1 (6 bases). This CDR3 comprises 16 residues. V was clipped by 5 bases and J by 4 bases, with 20 bases between them. CDR1 and CDR2 (germline): SEHNR, FQNEAQ (reference sequence).

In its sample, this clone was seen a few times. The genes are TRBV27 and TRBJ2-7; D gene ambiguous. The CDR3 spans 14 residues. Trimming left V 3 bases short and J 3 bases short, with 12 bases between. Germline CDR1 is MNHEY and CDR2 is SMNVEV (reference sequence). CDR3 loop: CASSFGRRLYEQYF. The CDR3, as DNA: TGTGCCAGCAGTTTCGGCAGGCGGCTCTACGAGCAGTACTTC.

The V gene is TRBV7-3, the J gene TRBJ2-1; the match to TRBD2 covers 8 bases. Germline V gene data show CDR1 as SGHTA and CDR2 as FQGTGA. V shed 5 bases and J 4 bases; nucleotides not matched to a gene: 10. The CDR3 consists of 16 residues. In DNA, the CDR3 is TGTGCCAGCAGCCCCGGGGTAGCGGGGAGGTACAATGAGCAGTTCTTC. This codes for CASSPGVAGRYNEQFF.

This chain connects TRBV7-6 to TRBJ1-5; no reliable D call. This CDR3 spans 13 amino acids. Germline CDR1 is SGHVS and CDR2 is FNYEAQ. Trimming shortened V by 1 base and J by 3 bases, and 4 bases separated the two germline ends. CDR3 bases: TGTGCCAGCAGCTTAGTGTCCAATCAGCCCCAGCATTTT. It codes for CASSLVSNQPQHF.

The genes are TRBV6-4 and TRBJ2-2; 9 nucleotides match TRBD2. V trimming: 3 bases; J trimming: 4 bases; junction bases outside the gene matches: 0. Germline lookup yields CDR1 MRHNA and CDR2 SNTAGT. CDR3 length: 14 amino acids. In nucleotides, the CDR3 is TGTGCCAGCAGTGAGCGGGGGGGCACCGGGGAGCTGTTTTTT. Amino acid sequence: CASSERGGTGELFF.

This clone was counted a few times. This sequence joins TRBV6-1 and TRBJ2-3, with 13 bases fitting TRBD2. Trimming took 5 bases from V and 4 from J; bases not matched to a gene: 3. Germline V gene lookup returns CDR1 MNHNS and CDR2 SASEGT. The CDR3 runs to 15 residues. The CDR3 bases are TGTGCCAGCAGTACTAGCGGGGGGGCCCCAGATACGCAGTATTTT. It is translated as CASSTSGGAPDTQYF.

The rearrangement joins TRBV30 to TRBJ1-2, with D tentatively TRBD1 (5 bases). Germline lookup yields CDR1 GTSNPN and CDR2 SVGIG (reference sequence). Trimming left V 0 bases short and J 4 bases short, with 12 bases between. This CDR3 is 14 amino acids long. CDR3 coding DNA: TGTGCCTGGAGTGTACCTGGGGGAAGCTATGGCTACACCTTC. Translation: CAWSVPGGSYGYTF. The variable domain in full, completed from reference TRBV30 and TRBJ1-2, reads SQTIHQWPATLVQPVGSPLSLECTVEGTSNPNLYWYRQAAGRGLQLLFYSVGIGQISSEVPQNLSASRPQDRQFILSSKKLLLSDSGFYLCAWSVPGGSYGYTFGSGTRLTVV.

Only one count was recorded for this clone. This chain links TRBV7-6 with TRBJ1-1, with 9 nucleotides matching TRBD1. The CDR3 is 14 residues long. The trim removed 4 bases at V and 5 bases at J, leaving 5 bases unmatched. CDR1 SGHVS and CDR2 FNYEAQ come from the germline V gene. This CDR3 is CASSSPDRGTEAFF. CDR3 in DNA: TGTGCCAGCAGCTCCCCAGACAGGGGGACTGAAGCTTTCTTT.

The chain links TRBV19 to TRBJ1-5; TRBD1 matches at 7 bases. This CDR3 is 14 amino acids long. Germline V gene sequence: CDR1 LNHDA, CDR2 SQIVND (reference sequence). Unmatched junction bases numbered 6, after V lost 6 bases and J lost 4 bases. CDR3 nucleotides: TGTGCCAGTAGGACGACAGGGAAGAATCAGCCCCAGCATTTT. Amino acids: CASRTTGKNQPQHF.

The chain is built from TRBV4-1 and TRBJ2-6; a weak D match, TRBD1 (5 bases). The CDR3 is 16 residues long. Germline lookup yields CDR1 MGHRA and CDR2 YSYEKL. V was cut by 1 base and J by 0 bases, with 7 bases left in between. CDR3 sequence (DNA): TGCGCCAGCAGCCAAGTCACAGGCTCTGGGGCCAACGTCCTGACTTTC. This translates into CASSQVTGSGANVLTF.

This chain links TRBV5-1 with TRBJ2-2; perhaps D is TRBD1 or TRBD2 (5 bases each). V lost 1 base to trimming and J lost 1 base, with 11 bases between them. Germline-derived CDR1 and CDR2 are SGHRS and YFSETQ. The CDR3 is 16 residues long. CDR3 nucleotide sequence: TGCGCCAGCAGCTTGTACGGGACCCAGAACACCGGGGAGCTGTTTTTT. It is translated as CASSLYGTQNTGELFF. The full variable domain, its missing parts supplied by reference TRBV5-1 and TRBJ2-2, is KAGVTQTPRYLIKTRGQQVTLSCSPISGHRSVSWYQQTPGQGLQFLFEYFSETQRNKGNFPGRFSGRQFSNSRSEMNVSTLELGDSALYLCASSLYGTQNTGELFFGEGSRLTVL.

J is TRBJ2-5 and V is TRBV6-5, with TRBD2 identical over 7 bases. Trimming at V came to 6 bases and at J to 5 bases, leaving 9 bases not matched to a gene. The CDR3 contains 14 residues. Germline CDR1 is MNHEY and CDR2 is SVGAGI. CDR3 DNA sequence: TGTGCCAGCAGCAAATTTATGGGGGGGGAGACCCAGTACTTC. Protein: CASSKFMGGETQYF.

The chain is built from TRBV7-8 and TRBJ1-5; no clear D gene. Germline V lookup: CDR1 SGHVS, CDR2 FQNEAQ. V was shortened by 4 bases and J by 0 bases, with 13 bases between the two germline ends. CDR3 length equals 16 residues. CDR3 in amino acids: CASSSGPVSSNQPQHF. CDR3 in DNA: TGTGCCAGCAGCTCCGGGCCTGTCTCTAGCAATCAGCCCCAGCATTTT.

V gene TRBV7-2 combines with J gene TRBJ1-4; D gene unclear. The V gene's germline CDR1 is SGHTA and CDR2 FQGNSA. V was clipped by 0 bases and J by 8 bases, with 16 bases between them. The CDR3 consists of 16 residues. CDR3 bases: TGTGCCAGCAGCTTAGCGTCGTCGGCTCGCCGCGAAAAACTGTTTTTT. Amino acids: CASSLASSARREKLFF.

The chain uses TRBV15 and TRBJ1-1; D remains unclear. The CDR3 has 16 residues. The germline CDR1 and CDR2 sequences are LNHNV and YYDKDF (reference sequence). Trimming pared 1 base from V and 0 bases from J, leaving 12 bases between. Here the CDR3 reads CATSRVPTLMNTEAFF. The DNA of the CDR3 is TGTGCCACCAGCAGAGTTCCGACTTTAATGAACACTGAAGCTTTCTTT.